The 22 T cell receptor beta chains below come from one sample, sequenced in a study of T cell responses to AZD1222 COVID-19 vaccine. The protocol was immunoSEQ multiplex PCR, while the TCRdb copy is restricted to in-frame clones and leaves out a portion. The sample lists about 97,000 clones, roughly 88% occurring once. The sample in question was peripheral blood, obtained on day 0 of AZD1222 vaccination. Every receptor here comes from an adult in good health.

This clone was observed a few times. The chain links TRBV14 to TRBJ1-5; D gene uncertain. Trimming took off 4 bases at V and 4 bases at J, with 14 bases between the two ends. Germline V CDR1 and CDR2: SGHDN, FVKESK. This CDR3 contains 15 residues. The CDR3 sequence is CASSLDMGVNQPQHF. The DNA of the CDR3 is TGTGCCAGCAGCCTAGACATGGGAGTAAATCAGCCCCAGCATTTT.

The V gene is TRBV7-9, the J gene TRBJ2-7; D remains unclear. This CDR3 spans 15 amino acids. V shed 1 base and J shed 1 base, with 11 bases lying between them. Germline V gene data show CDR1 as SEHNR and CDR2 as FQNEAQ (reference sequence). CDR3 region: CASSLGQEKSYEQYF. The CDR3 DNA follows: TGTGCCAGCAGCTTAGGGCAGGAGAAGTCCTACGAGCAGTACTTC.

The chain has TRBV6-5 and TRBJ2-7; possibly TRBD1 or TRBD2 for D (5 bases each). V was shortened by 0 bases and J by 3 bases, with 9 bases between the two germline ends. CDR1 and CDR2 (germline): MNHEY, SVGAGI. CDR3 length: 14 amino acids. CDR3 sequence reads: CASSYSGPFYEQYF. CDR3 DNA: TGTGCCAGCAGTTACTCGGGACCGTTCTACGAGCAGTACTTC.

V gene TRBV12-3 or TRBV12-4 combines with J gene TRBJ2-7, with 8 bases identical to TRBD1. V shed 7 bases and J 4 bases; nucleotides not matched to a gene: 6. The CDR3 is 13 residues long. CDR3 coding DNA: TGTGCCAGCAATCCGGGACAGGCGTACGAGCAGTACTTC. It yields the protein CASNPGQAYEQYF.

CDR3 DNA sequence: TGTGCCAGCAGCTCGGGACAGAACACTGAAGCTTTCTTT. Residues: CASSSGQNTEAFF. The V and J genes are TRBV7-9 and TRBJ1-1; D perhaps matches TRBD1 (6 bases). V shed 4 bases and J shed 1 base, with 7 bases lying between them. The germline V gene has CDR1 SEHNR and CDR2 FQNEAQ (reference sequence). This CDR3 region has 13 residues.

This chain links TRBV2 with TRBJ1-2, with 7 nucleotides matching TRBD1. In germline, CDR1 is SNHLY, CDR2 FYNNEI. The CDR3 contains 13 residues. The J segment lost 8 bases and the V segment lost 6 bases, leaving 9 bases of the junction unmatched. The CDR3 DNA sequence: TGTGCCAGCAGCGACAGGGCAGAGGGCGGCTACACCTTC. It translates to CASSDRAEGGYTF. Looking up the rest from reference TRBV2 and TRBJ1-2 gives the full variable domain: EPEVTQTPSHQVTQMGQEVILRCVPISNHLYFYWYRQILGQKVEFLVSFYNNEISEKSEIFDDQFSVERPDGSNFTLKIRSTKLEDSAMYFCASSDRAEGGYTFGSGTRLTVV.

The CDR3 DNA sequence: TGTGCCAGCAGCAAGGACAGGTCATACAATGAGCAGTTCTTC. Translation gives CASSKDRSYNEQFF. The chain couples TRBV7-2 to TRBJ2-1; 7 bases fit TRBD1. Germline CDR1 and CDR2: SGHTA and FQGNSA. V shed 5 bases and J 4 bases; nucleotides not matched to a gene: 5. The CDR3 sequence is 14 residues long.

The chain is built from TRBV2 and TRBJ2-7, with TRBD1 matching 8 bases. The CDR3 loop spans 11 amino acids. The germline CDR1 and CDR2 sequences are SNHLY and FYNNEI. The ends lost 10 bases at V and 3 bases at J; junction bases unmatched: 2. CDR3 nucleotides: TGTGCCACCACAGGGGGCTACGAGCAGTACTTC. It is translated as CATTGGYEQYF.

The CDR3 loop reads CASSLLSPRVPGGTGELFF. The DNA for the CDR3 is TGTGCCAGCAGCCTGCTATCCCCTCGGGTACCAGGTGGGACCGGGGAGCTGTTTTTT. This sequence joins TRBV7-2 and TRBJ2-2; D gene uncertain. Trimming stripped 5 bases from V and 5 bases from J, with 27 bases between. CDR1 and CDR2 from the germline V gene are SGHTA and FQGNSA. This CDR3 region has 19 residues.

J is TRBJ2-1 and V is TRBV7-2; D not certain. Germline CDR1 is SGHTA and CDR2 is FQGNSA. This CDR3 spans 14 amino acids. V was shortened by 1 base and J by 12 bases, with 16 bases between the two germline ends. The CDR3 DNA reads TGTGCCAGCAGCTTAGGCGCACTCACCGCGGTGCAGTTCTTC. Amino acid sequence: CASSLGALTAVQFF.

This rearrangement joins TRBV10-3 to TRBJ2-1; D is unclear. This CDR3 has 12 residues. V was shortened by 10 bases and J by 7 bases, with 14 bases between the two germline ends. Germline CDR1 reads ENHRY; CDR2 reads SYGVKD. The CDR3: CATGSLENEQFF. The CDR3 DNA sequence: TGTGCCACCGGGTCGTTAGAAAATGAGCAGTTCTTC.

The chain carries TRBV4-1 and TRBJ1-5; 9 bases match TRBD1. The length of the CDR3 is 17 residues. Per the germline V gene, CDR1 is MGHRA and CDR2 is YSYEKL. The junction had 14 bases not matched to a gene; V was cut back by 4 bases and J by 7 bases. The CDR3 nucleotides read TGCGCCAGCAGCCTCCTTGAAAACGACAGGGGGTCCCAGCCCCAGCATTTT. Its protein is CASSLLENDRGSQPQHF.

The rearrangement uses TRBV10-1 and TRBJ1-5; D unresolved. Trimming pared 7 bases from V and 0 bases from J, leaving 10 bases between. Germline lookup yields CDR1 WNHNN and CDR2 SYGVQD (reference sequence). The CDR3 has 14 amino acids. CDR3 residues: CASTRDYSNQPQHF. The CDR3 DNA is TGCGCCAGCACGAGGGATTATAGCAATCAGCCCCAGCATTTT.

The chain recombines TRBV6-5 with TRBJ2-3; 9 bases fit TRBD2. Germline V gene sequence: CDR1 MNHEY, CDR2 SVGAGI. This CDR3 is built from 14 residues. J gave up 2 bases and V 7 bases, and 4 bases lay outside the gene matches. The CDR3 region has the DNA TGTGCCAGCAATCTAGCGGGGCCCACAGATACGCAGTATTTT. Its protein product is CASNLAGPTDTQYF.

This chain joins TRBV27 and TRBJ2-7; 9 bases are shared with TRBD1. The CDR3 runs to 15 residues. V lost 6 bases and J lost 4; bases outside the gene matches: 10. Germline V lookup: CDR1 MNHEY, CDR2 SMNVEV (reference sequence). CDR3 sequence reads: CASSLTGGRVYEQYF. CDR3 nucleotides: TGTGCCAGCAGCCTGACAGGGGGAAGAGTGTACGAGCAGTACTTC.

The chain links TRBV3-1 (or the pseudogene TRBV3-2) to TRBJ1-6; D remains unclear. The V and J ends lost 4 bases and 4 bases respectively, with 8 bases between them. The CDR3 is 14 residues long. Germline CDR1 is LGHDT and CDR2 is YNNKEL (reference sequence). CDR3 DNA sequence: TGTGCCAGCAGCCCTAGTCGGTATAATTCACCCCTCCACTTT. This sequence encodes CASSPSRYNSPLHF.

The J gene is TRBJ1-2, the V gene TRBV6-5; 8 nucleotides agree with TRBD1. CDR1 MNHEY and CDR2 SVGAGI come from the germline V gene. J was trimmed by 4 bases and V by 6 bases; bases with no gene match: 7. The CDR3 covers 14 residues. The DNA of the CDR3 is TGTGCCAGCAGCACACAGGGGGGTCCCTATGGCTACACCTTC. Translating gives CASSTQGGPYGYTF.

The CDR3 DNA reads TGTGCCAGCAGCTTAGCCAGGGGAGGCAATCAGCCCCAGCATTTT. It codes for CASSLARGGNQPQHF. This sequence joins TRBV7-2 and TRBJ1-5; a weak D match, TRBD1 (6 bases). Germline CDR1 SGHTA, CDR2 FQGNSA. The CDR3 has 15 residues. V lost 0 bases, J lost 2 bases, and 8 bases lay in between.

The chain has TRBV12-3 or TRBV12-4 and TRBJ1-2; D is perhaps TRBD1 (6 bases). The CDR3 loop spans 13 amino acids. The V end was cut by 6 bases, the J end by 8 bases, with 16 bases between. DNA for the CDR3: TGTGCCAGCAGCCCGGCCAGGGGAAGCGGCTACACCTTC. The encoded protein is CASSPARGSGYTF.

The chain links TRBV4-3 to TRBJ1-2; D is unclear. The V and J ends lost 0 bases and 4 bases respectively, with 9 bases between them. Looked up from germline, CDR1 is LGHNA and CDR2 is YSLEER. This CDR3 contains 14 residues. CDR3 sequence: CASSQEDKTYGYTF. As DNA, the CDR3 is TGCGCCAGCAGCCAAGAAGACAAGACCTATGGCTACACCTTC.

The V and J genes are TRBV28 and TRBJ2-5; the match to TRBD2 covers 7 bases. J gave up 5 bases and V 10 bases, and 10 bases lay outside the gene matches. This CDR3 spans 13 amino acids. Germline lookup yields CDR1 MDHEN and CDR2 SYDVKM. The CDR3 bases are TGTGCCACCCTAACCGCCGGGGGGGAGACCCAGTACTTC. It translates to CATLTAGGETQYF. The complete variable domain, with remaining parts taken from reference TRBV28 and TRBJ2-5, reads DVKVTQSSRYLVKRTGEKVFLECVQDMDHENMFWYRQDPGLGLRLIYFSYDVKMKEKGDIPEGYSVSREKKERFSLILESASTNQTSMYLCATLTAGGETQYFGPGTRLLVL.

The chain uses TRBV4-1 and TRBJ2-1; the D gene is possibly TRBD2 (6 bases). The V and J ends lost 3 bases and 0 bases respectively, with 9 bases between them. This CDR3 has 15 amino acids. Germline V CDR1 and CDR2: MGHRA, YSYEKL. The CDR3 loop is CASSHQTSSYNEQFF. Written as DNA, the CDR3 is TGCGCCAGCAGCCACCAGACTAGCTCCTACAATGAGCAGTTCTTC.